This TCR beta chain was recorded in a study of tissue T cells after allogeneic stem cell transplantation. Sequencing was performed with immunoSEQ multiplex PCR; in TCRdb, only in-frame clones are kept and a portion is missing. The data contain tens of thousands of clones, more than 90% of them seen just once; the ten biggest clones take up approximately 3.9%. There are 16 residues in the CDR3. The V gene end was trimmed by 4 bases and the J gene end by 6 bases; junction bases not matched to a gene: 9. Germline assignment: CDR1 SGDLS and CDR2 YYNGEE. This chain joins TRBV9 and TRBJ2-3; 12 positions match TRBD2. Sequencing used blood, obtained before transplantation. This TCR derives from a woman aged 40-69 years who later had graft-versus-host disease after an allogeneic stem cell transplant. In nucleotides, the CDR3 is TGTGCCAGCAGCCCACGACTAGCGGGAGAGGCGGATACGCAGTATTTT. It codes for CASSPRLAGEADTQYF.